The T cell receptor beta chain under discussion was sequenced for a study of preoperative IRX-2 immunotherapy in early breast cancer (dated by TCRdb to between 2018 and 2020). Reading from cysteine to phenylalanine, the CDR3 counts 15 amino acids. The entry retains the CDR3 DNA only, 45 bases that are in frame from base 1. The germline V gene yields MNHNS for CDR1 and SASEGT for CDR2. Unmatched junction bases come to 5, with V trimmed by 0 bases and J by 6 bases. The method behind the library was the immunoSEQ multiplex PCR assay. The clones in this table, taken by TCRdb from immuneACCESS, are in-frame only. Not every clone is retained; where verified, under half of the shortfall comes from an unresolved V gene, and the cause of the rest is unknown. The sample has about 3,700 clones on record, around two thirds of them singletons. Approximately 12% of the sample rests with the top ten. The label giving this sample's treatment or condition can be read as: preoperative locoregional IRX-2 cytokine immunotherapy. The samples were obtained from a phase Ib study that tested preoperative, locoregional IRX-2 cytokine immunotherapy meant to prime immune responses. Donors were patients with early-stage breast cancer who received IRX-2 before surgery.

A note on this clone: The antigen it recognizes is unknown. Base qualities were left out, and no much larger clone turns up one base away.

The origin of this receptor is a human donor with breast cancer. The input for sequencing was tumor tissue, taken after IRX-2 immunotherapy. Recombination linked TRBV6-1 to TRBJ1-5; a stretch of 7 junction bases matches TRBD1. CDR3 region: CASSEAEQGFQPQHF. At the DNA level, the sequence is TGTGCCAGCAGTGAAGCGGAACAGGGGTTTCAGCCCCAGCATTTT.